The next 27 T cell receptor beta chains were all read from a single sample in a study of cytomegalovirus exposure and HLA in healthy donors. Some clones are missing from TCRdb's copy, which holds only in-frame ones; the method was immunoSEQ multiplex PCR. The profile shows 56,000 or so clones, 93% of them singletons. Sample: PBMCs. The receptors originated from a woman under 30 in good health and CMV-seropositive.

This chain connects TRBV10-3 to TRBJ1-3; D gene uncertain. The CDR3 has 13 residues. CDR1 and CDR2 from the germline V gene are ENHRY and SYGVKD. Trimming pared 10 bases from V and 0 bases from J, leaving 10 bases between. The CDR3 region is CATLSYSGNTIYF. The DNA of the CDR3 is TGTGCCACACTATCCTACTCTGGAAACACCATATATTTT.

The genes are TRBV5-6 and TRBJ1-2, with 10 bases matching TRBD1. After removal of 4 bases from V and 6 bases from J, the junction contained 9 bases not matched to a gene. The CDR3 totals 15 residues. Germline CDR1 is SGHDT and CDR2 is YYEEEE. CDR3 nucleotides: TGTGCCAGCAGCCCAGACAGGGGGCGGGTTCATGGCTACACCTTC. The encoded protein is CASSPDRGRVHGYTF.

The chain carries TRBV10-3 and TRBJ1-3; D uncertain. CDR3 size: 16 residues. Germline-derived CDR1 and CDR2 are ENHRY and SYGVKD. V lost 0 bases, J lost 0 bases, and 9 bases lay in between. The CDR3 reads CAISESGGSSGNTIYF. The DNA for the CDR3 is TGTGCCATCAGTGAGTCCGGCGGTAGCTCTGGAAACACCATATATTTT.

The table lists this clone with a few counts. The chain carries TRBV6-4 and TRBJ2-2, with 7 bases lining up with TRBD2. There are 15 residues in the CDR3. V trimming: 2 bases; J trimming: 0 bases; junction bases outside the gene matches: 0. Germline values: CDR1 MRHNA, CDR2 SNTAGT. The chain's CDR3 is CASSDGGANTGELFF. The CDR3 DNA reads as TGTGCCAGCAGTGACGGGGGGGCGAACACCGGGGAGCTGTTTTTT.

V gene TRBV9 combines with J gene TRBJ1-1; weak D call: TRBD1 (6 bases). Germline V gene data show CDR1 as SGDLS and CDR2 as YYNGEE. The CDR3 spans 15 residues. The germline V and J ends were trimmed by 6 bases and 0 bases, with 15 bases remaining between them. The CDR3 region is CASTARGGVNTEAFF. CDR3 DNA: TGTGCCAGCACCGCACGAGGGGGGGTGAACACTGAAGCTTTCTTT.

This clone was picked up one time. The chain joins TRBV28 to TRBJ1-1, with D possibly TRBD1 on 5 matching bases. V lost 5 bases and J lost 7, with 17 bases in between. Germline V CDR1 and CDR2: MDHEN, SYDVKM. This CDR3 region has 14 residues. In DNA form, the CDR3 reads TGTGCCAGCAGTCATGGACATTGGACGGTTGAAGCTTTCTTT. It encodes CASSHGHWTVEAFF.

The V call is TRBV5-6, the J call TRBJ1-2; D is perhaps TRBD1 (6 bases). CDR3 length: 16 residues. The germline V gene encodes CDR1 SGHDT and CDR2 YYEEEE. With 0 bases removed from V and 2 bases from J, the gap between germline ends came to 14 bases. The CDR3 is CASSLGSLGGNYGYTF. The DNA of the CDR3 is TGTGCCAGCAGCTTGGGATCCCTTGGGGGCAACTATGGCTACACCTTC.

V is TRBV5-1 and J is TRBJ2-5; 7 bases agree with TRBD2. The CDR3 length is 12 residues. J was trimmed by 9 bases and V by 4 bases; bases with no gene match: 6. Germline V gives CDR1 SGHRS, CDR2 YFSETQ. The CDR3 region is CASSRGEGPQYF. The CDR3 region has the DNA TGCGCCAGCAGCCGAGGGGAGGGGCCCCAGTACTTC. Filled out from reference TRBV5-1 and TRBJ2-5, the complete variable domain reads KAGVTQTPRYLIKTRGQQVTLSCSPISGHRSVSWYQQTPGQGLQFLFEYFSETQRNKGNFPGRFSGRQFSNSRSEMNVSTLELGDSALYLCASSRGEGPQYFGPGTRLLVL.

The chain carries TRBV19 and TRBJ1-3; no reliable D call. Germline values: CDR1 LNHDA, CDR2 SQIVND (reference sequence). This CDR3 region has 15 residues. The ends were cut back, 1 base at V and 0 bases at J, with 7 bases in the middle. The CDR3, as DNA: TGTGCCAGTAGTATAGTTGTGAGCTCTGGAAACACCATATATTTT. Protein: CASSIVVSSGNTIYF.

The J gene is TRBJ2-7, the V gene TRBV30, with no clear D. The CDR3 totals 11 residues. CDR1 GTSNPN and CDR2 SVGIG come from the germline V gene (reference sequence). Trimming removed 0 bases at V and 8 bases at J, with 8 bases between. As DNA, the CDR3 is TGTGCCTGGAGTGTAAAGCTCAAGCAGTACTTC. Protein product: CAWSVKLKQYF.

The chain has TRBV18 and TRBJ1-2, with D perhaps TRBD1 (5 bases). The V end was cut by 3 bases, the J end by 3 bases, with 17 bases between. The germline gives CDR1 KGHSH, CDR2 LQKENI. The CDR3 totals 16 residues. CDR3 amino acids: CASSPADSLAYYGYTF. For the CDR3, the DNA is TGTGCCAGCTCACCGGCCGACAGCCTGGCATACTATGGCTACACCTTC.

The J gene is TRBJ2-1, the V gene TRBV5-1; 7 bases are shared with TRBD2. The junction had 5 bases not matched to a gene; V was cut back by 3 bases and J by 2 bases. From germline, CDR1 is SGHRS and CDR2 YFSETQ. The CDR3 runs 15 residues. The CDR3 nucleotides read TGCGCCAGCAGCTCTACAACTAGCGCCTACAATGAGCAGTTCTTC. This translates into CASSSTTSAYNEQFF.

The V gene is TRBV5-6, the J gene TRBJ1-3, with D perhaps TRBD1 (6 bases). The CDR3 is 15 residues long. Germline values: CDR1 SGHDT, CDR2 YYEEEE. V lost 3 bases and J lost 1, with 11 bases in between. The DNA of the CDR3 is TGTGCCAGCAGCTCCAGGGGTAGGTCTGGAAACACCATATATTTT. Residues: CASSSRGRSGNTIYF.

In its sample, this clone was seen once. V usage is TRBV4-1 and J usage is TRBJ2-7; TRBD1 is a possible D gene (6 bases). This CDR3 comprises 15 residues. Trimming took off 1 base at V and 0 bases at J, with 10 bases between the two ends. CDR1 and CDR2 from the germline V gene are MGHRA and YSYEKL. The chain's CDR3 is CASSQATGSSYEQYF. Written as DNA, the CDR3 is TGCGCCAGCAGCCAAGCCACAGGGAGCTCCTACGAGCAGTACTTC.

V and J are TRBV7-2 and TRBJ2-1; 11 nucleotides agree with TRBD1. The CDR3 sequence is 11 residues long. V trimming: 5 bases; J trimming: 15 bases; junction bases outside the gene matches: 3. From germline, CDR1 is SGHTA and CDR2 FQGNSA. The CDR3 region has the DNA TGTGCCAGCAGCCTCGGGACAGGGGGGTTCTTC. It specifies CASSLGTGGFF. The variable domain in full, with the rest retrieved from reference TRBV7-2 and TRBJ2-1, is GAGVSQSPSNKVTEKGKDVELRCDPISGHTALYWYRQSLGQGLEFLIYFQGNSAPDKSGLPSDRFSAERTGGSVSTLTIQRTQQEDSAVYLCASSLGTGGFFGPGTRLTVL.

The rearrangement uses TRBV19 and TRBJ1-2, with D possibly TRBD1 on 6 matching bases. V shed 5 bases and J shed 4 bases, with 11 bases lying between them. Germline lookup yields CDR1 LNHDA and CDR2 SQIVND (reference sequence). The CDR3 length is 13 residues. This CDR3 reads CASSLGQIYGYTF. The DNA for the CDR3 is TGTGCCAGTAGTCTAGGACAGATCTATGGCTACACCTTC.

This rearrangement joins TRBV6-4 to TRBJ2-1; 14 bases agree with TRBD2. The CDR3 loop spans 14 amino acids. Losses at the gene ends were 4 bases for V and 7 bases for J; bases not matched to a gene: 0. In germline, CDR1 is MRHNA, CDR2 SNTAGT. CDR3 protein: CASSGTSGGNEQFF. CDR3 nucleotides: TGTGCCAGCAGTGGGACTAGCGGGGGGAATGAGCAGTTCTTC.

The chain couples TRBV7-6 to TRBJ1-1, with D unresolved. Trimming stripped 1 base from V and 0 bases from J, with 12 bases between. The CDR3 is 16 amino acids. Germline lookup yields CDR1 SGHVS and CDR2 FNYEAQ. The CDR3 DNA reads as TGTGCCAGCAGCTTAGAAGCGTGGTCCATGAACACTGAAGCTTTCTTT. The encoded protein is CASSLEAWSMNTEAFF.

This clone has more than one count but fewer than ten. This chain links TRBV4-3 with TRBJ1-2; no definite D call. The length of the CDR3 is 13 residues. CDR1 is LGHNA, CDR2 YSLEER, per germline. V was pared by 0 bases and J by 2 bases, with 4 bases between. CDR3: CASSQDGNYGYTF. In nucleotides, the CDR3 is TGCGCCAGCAGCCAAGACGGGAACTATGGCTACACCTTC.

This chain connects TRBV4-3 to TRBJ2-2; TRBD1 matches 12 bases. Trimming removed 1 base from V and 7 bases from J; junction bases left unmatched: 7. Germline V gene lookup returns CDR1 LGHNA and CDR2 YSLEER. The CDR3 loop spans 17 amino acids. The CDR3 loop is CASSQGAGTGGIGELFF. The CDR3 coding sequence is TGCGCCAGCAGCCAAGGCGCCGGGACAGGGGGCATCGGGGAGCTGTTTTTT.

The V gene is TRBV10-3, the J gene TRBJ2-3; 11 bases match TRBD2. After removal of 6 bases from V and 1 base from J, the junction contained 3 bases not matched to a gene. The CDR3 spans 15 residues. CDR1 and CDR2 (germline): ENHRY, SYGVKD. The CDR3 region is CAIRASGGRTDTQYF. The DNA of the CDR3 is TGTGCCATCAGGGCTAGCGGGGGGCGCACAGATACGCAGTATTTT.

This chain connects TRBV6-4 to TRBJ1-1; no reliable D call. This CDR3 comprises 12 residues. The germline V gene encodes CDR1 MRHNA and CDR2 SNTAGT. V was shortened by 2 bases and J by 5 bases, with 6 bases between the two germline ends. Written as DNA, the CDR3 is TGTGCCAGCAGTGACCCGAGGACTGAAGCTTTCTTT. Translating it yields CASSDPRTEAFF.

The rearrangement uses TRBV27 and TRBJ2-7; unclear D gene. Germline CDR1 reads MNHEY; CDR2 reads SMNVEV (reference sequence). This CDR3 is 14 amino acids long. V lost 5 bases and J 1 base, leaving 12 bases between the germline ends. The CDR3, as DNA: TGTGCCAGCAGTCTAATTCAGGATTCCTACGAGCAGTACTTC. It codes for CASSLIQDSYEQYF.

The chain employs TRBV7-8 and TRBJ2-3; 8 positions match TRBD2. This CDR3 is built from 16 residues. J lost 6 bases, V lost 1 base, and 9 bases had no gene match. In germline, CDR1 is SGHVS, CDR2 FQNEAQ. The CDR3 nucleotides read TGTGCCAGCAGCTTAGTTATTCGGGGGGGGATTGATACGCAGTATTTT. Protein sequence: CASSLVIRGGIDTQYF.

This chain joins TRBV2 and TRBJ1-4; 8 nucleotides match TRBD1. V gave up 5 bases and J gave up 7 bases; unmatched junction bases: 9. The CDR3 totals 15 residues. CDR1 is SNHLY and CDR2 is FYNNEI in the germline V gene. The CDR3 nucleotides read TGTGCCAGCAGTTACGAGGGGACAGGCGGTGAAAAACTGTTTTTT. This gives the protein CASSYEGTGGEKLFF.

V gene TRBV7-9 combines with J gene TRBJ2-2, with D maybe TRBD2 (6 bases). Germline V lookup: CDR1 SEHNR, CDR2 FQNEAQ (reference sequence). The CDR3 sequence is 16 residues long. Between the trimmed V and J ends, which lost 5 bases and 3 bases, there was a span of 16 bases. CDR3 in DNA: TGTGCCAGCAGCCCCTCTGTGGGGGGATACACCGGGGAGCTGTTTTTT. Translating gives CASSPSVGGYTGELFF.

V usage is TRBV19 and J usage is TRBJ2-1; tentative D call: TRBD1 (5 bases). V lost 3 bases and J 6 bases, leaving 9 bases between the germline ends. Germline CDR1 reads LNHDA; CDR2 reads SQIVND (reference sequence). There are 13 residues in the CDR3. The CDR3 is CASSITGGNEQFF. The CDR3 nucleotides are TGTGCCAGTAGTATTACAGGTGGCAATGAGCAGTTCTTC. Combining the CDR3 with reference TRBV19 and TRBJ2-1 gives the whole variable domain DGGITQSPKYLFRKEGQNVTLSCEQNLNHDAMYWYRQDPGQGLRLIYYSQIVNDFQKGDIAEGYSVSREKKESFPLTVTSAQKNPTAFYLCASSITGGNEQFFGPGTRLTVL.